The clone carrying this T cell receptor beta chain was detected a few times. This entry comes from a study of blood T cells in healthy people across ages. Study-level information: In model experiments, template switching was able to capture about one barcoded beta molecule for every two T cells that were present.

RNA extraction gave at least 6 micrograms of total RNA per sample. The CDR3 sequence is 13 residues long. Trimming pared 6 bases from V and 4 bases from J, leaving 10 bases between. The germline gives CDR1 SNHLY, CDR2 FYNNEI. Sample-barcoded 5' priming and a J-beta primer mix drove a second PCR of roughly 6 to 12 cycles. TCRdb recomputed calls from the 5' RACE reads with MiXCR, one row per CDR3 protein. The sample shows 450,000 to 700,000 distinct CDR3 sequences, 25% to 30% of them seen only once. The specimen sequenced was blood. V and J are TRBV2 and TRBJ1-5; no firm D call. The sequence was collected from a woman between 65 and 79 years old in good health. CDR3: CASRQQLNQPQHF. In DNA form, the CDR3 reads TGTGCCAGCAGGCAACAGCTTAATCAGCCCCAGCATTTT.